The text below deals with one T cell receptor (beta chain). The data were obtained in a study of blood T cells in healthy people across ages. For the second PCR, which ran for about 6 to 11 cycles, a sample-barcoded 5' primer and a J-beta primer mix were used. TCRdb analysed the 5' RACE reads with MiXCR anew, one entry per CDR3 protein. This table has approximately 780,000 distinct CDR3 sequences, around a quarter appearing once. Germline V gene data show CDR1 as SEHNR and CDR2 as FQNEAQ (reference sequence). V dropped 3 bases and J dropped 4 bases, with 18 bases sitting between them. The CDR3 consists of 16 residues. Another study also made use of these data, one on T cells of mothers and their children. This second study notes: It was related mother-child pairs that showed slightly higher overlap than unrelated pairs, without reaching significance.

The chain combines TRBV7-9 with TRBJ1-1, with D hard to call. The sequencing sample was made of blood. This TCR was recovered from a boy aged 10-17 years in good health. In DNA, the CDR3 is TGTGCCAGCAGCTTTTCCCCTTCGGGGTGGGGCACTGAAGCTTTCTTT. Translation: CASSFSPSGWGTEAFF.